The next 21 T cell receptor beta chains were all read from a single sample in a study of CD8+ T cells in alopecia areata. RNA, once extracted, was reverse transcribed into cDNA for use as the sequencing template. The method was immunoSEQ multiplex PCR; TCRdb's version includes in-frame clones alone and lacks a portion of them. Counted here are over 120,000 clones, approximately 50% occurring once; the ten biggest clones make up 0.99%. This specimen consisted of CD4+ T cells sorted from blood, obtained at week 0. The source is a human donor with alopecia areata.

The chain recombines TRBV19 with TRBJ2-1, with D perhaps assigned TRBD1 or TRBD2 (5 bases each). The CDR3 covers 19 residues. Germline V gives CDR1 LNHDA, CDR2 SQIVND (reference sequence). The V end lost 2 bases, the J end lost 9 bases, and 29 bases lay between the germline ends. The CDR3 bases are TGTGCCAGTAGTATATCGTTCCGGGGACCAGCATTGTTTGGTGGTGAGCAGTTCTTC. It is translated as CASSISFRGPALFGGEQFF.

The chain couples TRBV30 to TRBJ1-2, with D possibly TRBD1 on 5 matching bases. The V end lost 2 bases, the J end lost 4 bases, and 17 bases lay between the germline ends. The CDR3 covers 15 residues. CDR1 is GTSNPN and CDR2 is SVGIG in the germline V gene (reference sequence). The CDR3 loop reads CAWSQRVQGPYGYTF. The CDR3 DNA reads as TGTGCCTGGAGTCAACGGGTCCAGGGACCCTATGGCTACACCTTC.

This clone was counted between two and nine times. The chain uses TRBV6-5 and TRBJ1-5; no clear D gene. The CDR3 has 13 residues. V gave up 6 bases and J gave up 0 bases, with 6 bases separating them. The germline V gene has CDR1 MNHEY and CDR2 SVGAGI. The CDR3: CASRFSSNQPQHF. CDR3 in DNA: TGTGCCAGCAGATTTTCTAGCAATCAGCCCCAGCATTTT.

The chain couples TRBV30 to TRBJ1-4, with a possible D match to TRBD1 (5 bases). Trimming stripped 3 bases from V and 5 bases from J, with 10 bases between. The CDR3 is 13 residues long. CDR1 and CDR2 (germline): GTSNPN, SVGIG (reference sequence). CDR3 sequence (DNA): TGTGCCTGGAGCGGACAAGGAAATGAAAAACTGTTTTTT. This gives the protein CAWSGQGNEKLFF.

V gene TRBV6-1 combines with J gene TRBJ2-5, with D perhaps assigned TRBD1 or TRBD2 (6 bases each). The CDR3 contains 18 residues. Deletions cut 3 bases from V and 1 base from J, with 21 bases between. Per the germline V gene, CDR1 is MNHNS and CDR2 is SASEGT. The DNA for the CDR3 is TGTGCCAGCAGTGAGCGCCTTCTCGGGGGCCCTTTCCAAGAGACCCAGTACTTC. It specifies CASSERLLGGPFQETQYF.

The chain joins TRBV19 to TRBJ1-5; 8 bases line up with TRBD1. Per the germline V gene, CDR1 is LNHDA and CDR2 is SQIVND (reference sequence). CDR3 length equals 15 residues. V shed 7 bases and J 0 bases; nucleotides not matched to a gene: 5. The CDR3 loop reads CASKATGDSNQPQHF. CDR3 DNA sequence: TGTGCCAGTAAGGCGACAGGGGATAGCAATCAGCCCCAGCATTTT.

The table lists this clone with a few counts. The J gene is TRBJ2-5, the V gene TRBV29-1; no clear D gene. From germline, CDR1 is SQVTM and CDR2 ANQGSEA. This CDR3 spans 11 amino acids. V was trimmed by 7 bases and J by 2 bases, leaving 8 bases between them. CDR3 coding DNA: TGCAGCGGGGCGACTCAAGAGACCCAGTACTTC. Its protein is CSGATQETQYF.

The chain joins TRBV7-2 to TRBJ2-5; D not resolved. CDR3 size: 15 residues. Germline assignment: CDR1 SGHTA and CDR2 FQGNSA. V was clipped by 1 base and J by 2 bases, with 11 bases between them. The CDR3 sequence: CASSLVVGRQETQYF. The CDR3, as DNA: TGTGCCAGCAGCTTAGTAGTAGGACGTCAAGAGACCCAGTACTTC. The complete variable domain, with remaining parts taken from reference TRBV7-2 and TRBJ2-5, reads GAGVSQSPSNKVTEKGKDVELRCDPISGHTALYWYRQSLGQGLEFLIYFQGNSAPDKSGLPSDRFSAERTGGSVSTLTIQRTQQEDSAVYLCASSLVVGRQETQYFGPGTRLLVL.

The chain combines TRBV15 with TRBJ2-5; 7 positions match TRBD2. Trimming at V came to 0 bases and at J to 5 bases, leaving 6 bases not matched to a gene. The germline V gene has CDR1 LNHNV and CDR2 YYDKDF (reference sequence). The CDR3 is 15 residues long. The CDR3: CATSRDLGGDETQYF. As DNA, the CDR3 is TGTGCCACCAGCAGAGACCTGGGAGGGGACGAGACCCAGTACTTC.

This clone was counted only a few times. The chain couples TRBV20-1 to TRBJ2-5; D gene ambiguous. The V end was cut by 6 bases, the J end by 5 bases, with 7 bases between. CDR3 size: 10 residues. CDR1 is DFQATT, CDR2 SNEGSKA, per germline (reference sequence). CDR3 residues: CSAKVETQYF. CDR3 nucleotide sequence: TGCAGTGCGAAGGTTGAGACCCAGTACTTC.

DNA for the CDR3: TGTGCCAGCAGTCAAGAGGAGTCTAGCAATCAGCCCCAGCATTTT. Protein product: CASSQEESSNQPQHF. V and J are TRBV2 and TRBJ1-5; no clear D. Per germline, CDR1 SNHLY and CDR2 FYNNEI. V shed 5 bases and J shed 0 bases, with 11 bases lying between them. This CDR3 is built from 15 residues.

The chain couples TRBV29-1 to TRBJ2-2, with D possibly TRBD2 on 5 matching bases. With 2 bases removed from V and 6 bases from J, the gap between germline ends came to 13 bases. The CDR3 totals 14 residues. Germline CDR1 and CDR2: SQVTM and ANQGSEA. The CDR3 DNA is TGCAGCGTTGAAAGTTTCTCGGGGTCCGGGGAGCTGTTTTTT. Protein: CSVESFSGSGELFF.

A single count supports this clone. The chain joins TRBV7-9 to TRBJ2-7; TRBD1 aligns across 11 bases. From germline, CDR1 is SEHNR and CDR2 FQNEAQ (reference sequence). This CDR3 has 15 amino acids. V gave up 5 bases and J gave up 1 base; unmatched junction bases: 4. CDR3 residues: CASSVGTGGSYEQYF. As DNA, the CDR3 is TGTGCCAGCAGCGTCGGGACAGGGGGTTCCTACGAGCAGTACTTC.

This rearrangement joins TRBV4-1 to TRBJ1-4; 11 bases are a match to TRBD1. V was clipped by 2 bases and J by 8 bases; unmatched bases: 1. This CDR3 has 14 residues. CDR1 and CDR2 from the germline V gene are MGHRA and YSYEKL. The CDR3 reads CASSQRTGGEKLFF. The CDR3 nucleotides read TGCGCCAGCAGCCAAAGGACAGGGGGCGAAAAACTGTTTTTT.

V and J are TRBV5-1 and TRBJ2-7, with TRBD1 matching over 7 bases. Germline V gene sequence: CDR1 SGHRS, CDR2 YFSETQ. With V trimmed by 5 bases and J by 2 bases, 7 bases remained unmatched. The CDR3 has 14 residues. In DNA, the CDR3 is TGCGCCAGCAGTGTGACAGGGTTCCCCTACGAGCAGTACTTC. This translates into CASSVTGFPYEQYF.

The gene calls are TRBV30 and TRBJ1-3, with D tentatively TRBD1 (5 bases). V was cut by 0 bases and J by 7 bases, with 10 bases left in between. The germline V gene encodes CDR1 GTSNPN and CDR2 SVGIG (reference sequence). The CDR3 runs 13 residues. CDR3 DNA: TGTGCCTGGAGTGTTCCCAGGGTGAACACCATATATTTT. Translation gives CAWSVPRVNTIYF.

This clone was counted a few times. The chain has TRBV5-1 and TRBJ2-2; D ambiguous. V was cut by 4 bases and J by 0 bases, with 13 bases left in between. CDR3 length equals 16 residues. From germline, CDR1 is SGHRS and CDR2 YFSETQ. In nucleotides, the CDR3 is TGCGCCAGCAGCCCCGAACCCGCCGCGAACACCGGGGAGCTGTTTTTT. Encoded protein: CASSPEPAANTGELFF.

This sequence joins TRBV29-1 and TRBJ2-7; 7 bases line up with TRBD2. The V and J ends lost 5 bases and 4 bases, in that order; junction bases with no gene match: 11. CDR1 and CDR2 (germline): SQVTM, ANQGSEA. CDR3 length: 14 residues. CDR3 nucleotide sequence: TGCAGCGTTTGGCTCCAGCGGGATCAGTACGAGCAGTACTTC. Its protein is CSVWLQRDQYEQYF.

This clone was detected only once. The genes are TRBV15 and TRBJ1-4; no reliable D call. The CDR3 is made up of 14 amino acids. V lost 9 bases, J lost 10 bases, and 21 bases lay in between. Germline V gives CDR1 LNHNV, CDR2 YYDKDF (reference sequence). The chain's CDR3 is CATSLGGSLVKLFF. CDR3 nucleotide sequence: TGTGCCACAAGCCTGGGTGGAAGTTTGGTAAAACTGTTTTTT.

This clone was observed a few times. The chain joins TRBV7-2 to TRBJ2-5, with D uncertain. There are 11 residues in the CDR3. Germline V gene data show CDR1 as SGHTA and CDR2 as FQGNSA. V was trimmed by 3 bases and J by 6 bases, leaving 5 bases between them. CDR3 sequence: CASSLSQTQYF. DNA of the CDR3: TGTGCCAGCAGCTTGTCGCAGACCCAGTACTTC.

V is TRBV29-1 and J is TRBJ2-2; tentative D call: TRBD1 (5 bases). The length of the CDR3 is 15 residues. Germline loops: CDR1 SQVTM, CDR2 ANQGSEA. Trimming shortened V by 5 bases and J by 5 bases, and 18 bases separated the two germline ends. The CDR3 region has the DNA TGCAGCGTTCGGGTCCAGGGTAGCAAGACCGGGGAGCTGTTTTTT. It encodes CSVRVQGSKTGELFF.